A single sample is the source of the 10 T cell receptor beta chains below, sequenced in a study of blood T cell repertoires in COVID-19 (dated by TCRdb to 2020 to 2022). Library method: the immunoSEQ multiplex PCR assay. Held by TCRdb, this immuneACCESS table contains in-frame sequences only and omits some clones. Under half of the omission traces to an unresolved V gene where checked; the cause of the rest is unknown. This sample gives about 250,000 clones in total; approximately 89% of them show up just once. The ten largest account for roughly 4.8% of the sample. The specimen was peripheral blood. The origin of the receptors is a woman aged 35 to 49 who had recovered from COVID-19.

This rearrangement joins TRBV21-1 to TRBJ2-3; the table's D call of TRBD2 was not tested on the DNA. TRBV21-1 is reported as a pseudogene. The CDR3 length is 15 residues. CDR3 sequence (DNA): TGTGCCAGCGCCCCCCGCGGCGCTAGCACAGATACGCAGTATTTT. Amino acids: CASAPRGASTDTQYF.

The chain uses TRBV20-1 and TRBJ1-1, with 7 bases aligning to TRBD1. Germline lookup yields CDR1 DFQATT and CDR2 SNEGSKA (reference sequence). CDR3 length: 11 residues. Trimming took 3 bases from V and 8 from J; bases not matched to a gene: 3. CDR3 residues: CSASRGQEAFF. The CDR3 DNA reads TGCAGTGCTAGTCGGGGACAGGAAGCTTTCTTT.

The chain uses TRBV25-1 and TRBJ2-2; no definite D call. From germline, CDR1 is MGHDK and CDR2 SYGVNS. V shed 7 bases and J shed 4 bases, with 13 bases lying between them. The CDR3 loop spans 14 amino acids. CDR3 bases: TGTGCCAGCACCCGTCATGGAGCCACCGGGGAGCTGTTTTTT. It encodes CASTRHGATGELFF. The full variable domain, rest sourced from reference TRBV25-1 and TRBJ2-2, is EADIYQTPRYLVIGTGKKITLECSQTMGHDKMYWYQQDPGMELHLIHYSYGVNSTEKGDLSSESTVSRIRTEHFPLTLESARPSHTSQYLCASTRHGATGELFFGEGSRLTVL.

This rearrangement joins TRBV11-3 to TRBJ2-1, with D perhaps TRBD2 (6 bases). CDR1 is SGHNT and CDR2 is YENEEA in the germline V gene. Trimming left V 1 base short and J 9 bases short, with 22 bases between. The CDR3 length is 17 residues. The CDR3 DNA sequence: TGTGCCAGCAGCTTAGGCGTAACGAGGGAGGTCGTTGGTGAGCAGTTCTTC. Encoded protein: CASSLGVTREVVGEQFF. The whole variable domain, remainder taken from reference TRBV11-3 and TRBJ2-1, is EAGVVQSPRYKIIEKKQPVAFWCNPISGHNTLYWYLQNLGQGPELLIRYENEEAVDDSQLPKDRFSAERLKGVDSTLKIQPAELGDSAVYLCASSLGVTREVVGEQFFGPGTRLTVL.

The chain couples TRBV30 to TRBJ2-1; 8 nucleotides match TRBD2. Per the germline V gene, CDR1 is GTSNPN and CDR2 is SVGIG (reference sequence). J was trimmed by 14 bases and V by 0 bases; bases with no gene match: 9. The CDR3 totals 13 residues. The CDR3 region is CAWSVLGGGIEFF. The CDR3 DNA reads as TGTGCCTGGAGTGTACTTGGCGGGGGGATTGAGTTCTTC. Based on the CDR3 plus reference TRBV30 and TRBJ2-1, the full variable domain is SQTIHQWPATLVQPVGSPLSLECTVEGTSNPNLYWYRQAAGRGLQLLFYSVGIGQISSEVPQNLSASRPQDRQFILSSKKLLLSDSGFYLCAWSVLGGGIEFFGPGTRLTVL.

The gene calls are TRBV12-3 or TRBV12-4 and TRBJ1-1; TRBD1 might be the D (5 bases). The CDR3 consists of 12 residues. The ends were cut back, 3 bases at V and 6 bases at J, with 8 bases in the middle. DNA for the CDR3: TGTGCCAGCAGTTTGCCAGGGTCTGAAGCTTTCTTT. This translates into CASSLPGSEAFF.

V gene TRBV28 combines with J gene TRBJ2-7; maybe TRBD1 (6 bases). Deletions cut 3 bases from V and 7 bases from J, with 19 bases between. Germline values: CDR1 MDHEN, CDR2 SYDVKM. The CDR3 consists of 15 residues. CDR3 coding DNA: TGTGCCAGCAGTTTGCCGTACAGGGTAGAAGGGGAGCAGTACTTC. This encodes CASSLPYRVEGEQYF.

This clone was recorded once. The chain recombines TRBV20-1 with TRBJ2-3; 8 nucleotides align to TRBD2. Trimming cost V 3 bases and J 1 base; bases outside gene matches: 3. Germline CDR1 reads DFQATT; CDR2 reads SNEGSKA (reference sequence). The CDR3 sequence is 14 residues long. This CDR3 is CSASVTSGTDTQYF. The DNA for the CDR3 is TGCAGTGCTAGTGTGACTAGCGGCACAGATACGCAGTATTTT.

V is TRBV19 and J is TRBJ1-4; TRBD1 might be the D (5 bases). The CDR3 spans 16 residues. V lost 3 bases, J lost 0 bases, and 11 bases lay in between. The germline gives CDR1 LNHDA, CDR2 SQIVND (reference sequence). CDR3 DNA: TGTGCCAGTAGTATGGAAGGGGATGCAACTAATGAAAAACTGTTTTTT. Encoded protein: CASSMEGDATNEKLFF. Looking up the rest from reference TRBV19 and TRBJ1-4 gives the full variable domain: DGGITQSPKYLFRKEGQNVTLSCEQNLNHDAMYWYRQDPGQGLRLIYYSQIVNDFQKGDIAEGYSVSREKKESFPLTVTSAQKNPTAFYLCASSMEGDATNEKLFFGSGTQLSVL.

V gene TRBV3-1 (or the pseudogene TRBV3-2) combines with J gene TRBJ1-1; D remains ambiguous. In germline, CDR1 is LGHDT, CDR2 YNNKEL (reference sequence). V lost 0 bases and J 6 bases, leaving 11 bases between the germline ends. The CDR3 loop spans 14 amino acids. This CDR3 is CASSQDEVIAEAFF. Here the CDR3 DNA reads TGTGCCAGCAGCCAAGATGAGGTGATCGCTGAAGCTTTCTTT.